These 8 T cell receptor beta chains share one sample of origin, sequenced in a study of blood T cell repertoires in COVID-19 (TCRdb year 2020). To prepare the library, the immunoSEQ multiplex PCR assay was applied. The table was pulled from immuneACCESS by TCRdb, which kept in-frame rearrangements only. Such tables lose some clones; where checked, under half of the loss comes from unresolved V genes, and the rest has no known cause. For this sample the table gives about 310,000 clones, of which over 75% were detected only once. The ten largest clones add up to about 9.5% of the sample. Specimen: PBMCs or T cells enriched from blood (not recorded which). The receptors derive from a woman aged 40 to 55 who had recovered from COVID-19.

The V gene is TRBV11-2, the J gene TRBJ2-1; 12 bases map to TRBD2. Germline V lookup: CDR1 SGHAT, CDR2 FQNNGV. The trim removed 1 base at V and 10 bases at J, leaving 11 bases unmatched. This CDR3 has 17 residues. CDR3 coding DNA: TGTGCCAGCAGCTTAGGGAGGCTAGCGGGGGGGAAGCGGGAGCAGTTCTTC. This sequence encodes CASSLGRLAGGKREQFF.

This clone showed up just once. The CDR3 is CASSPTGYEQYF. For the CDR3, the DNA is TGTGCCAGCAGTCCCACGGGCTACGAGCAGTACTTC. The rearrangement joins TRBV6-5 to TRBJ2-7, with D uncertain. The germline gives CDR1 MNHEY, CDR2 SVGAGI. There are 12 residues in the CDR3. With 5 bases removed from V and 3 bases from J, the gap between germline ends came to 8 bases.

The chain recombines TRBV12-3 or TRBV12-4 with TRBJ2-2; no definite D call. This CDR3 contains 12 residues. Between the trimmed V and J ends, which lost 6 bases and 4 bases, there was a span of 6 bases. CDR3 amino acids: CASSPLTGELFF. The CDR3, as DNA: TGTGCCAGCAGCCCTCTCACCGGGGAGCTGTTTTTT.

The chain uses TRBV6-2 or TRBV6-3 and TRBJ2-1; 8 bases align to TRBD2. This CDR3 has 16 residues. Germline CDR1 and CDR2: MNHEY and SVGEGT. V shed 0 bases and J 9 bases; nucleotides not matched to a gene: 10. The CDR3 region has the DNA TGTGCCAGCAGTTACTCGATGTCGGTTAGCGGGATTGAGCAGTTCTTC. Protein sequence: CASSYSMSVSGIEQFF.

The chain joins TRBV7-3 to TRBJ2-6; possibly TRBD2 for D (7 bases). Trimming cost V 1 base and J 3 bases, with 13 bases left between them. This CDR3 region has 17 residues. CDR1 SGHTA and CDR2 FQGTGA come from the germline V gene. CDR3 bases: TGTGCCAGCAGCTTAAACGCGGGGGCGGGTGGGGCCAACGTCCTGACTTTC. This gives the protein CASSLNAGAGGANVLTF.

This clone was counted between two and nine times. The CDR3 DNA reads as TGTGCCAGTAGTATACTCCAAGAGGAGGGGAACTCCCCCTACGAGCAGTACTTC. Translation: CASSILQEEGNSPYEQYF. V and J are TRBV19 and TRBJ2-7, with a weak D call TRBD2 (6 bases). This CDR3 comprises 18 residues. V lost 2 bases to trimming and J lost 2 bases, with 22 bases between them. The germline V gene has CDR1 LNHDA and CDR2 SQIVND (reference sequence).

The chain carries TRBV9 and TRBJ2-7; 11 bases match TRBD2. This CDR3 contains 14 residues. Germline assignment: CDR1 SGDLS and CDR2 YYNGEE. After removal of 4 bases from V and 3 bases from J, the junction contained 3 bases not matched to a gene. This CDR3 reads CASSLAGGFYEQYF. The CDR3 coding sequence is TGTGCCAGCAGCTTAGCGGGGGGGTTCTACGAGCAGTACTTC.

The V gene is TRBV29-1, the J gene TRBJ2-3, with a tentative D call TRBD1 (6 bases). V lost 5 bases and J 6 bases, leaving 12 bases between the germline ends. The CDR3 is 12 amino acids. Germline V lookup: CDR1 SQVTM, CDR2 ANQGSEA. CDR3 protein: CSVPGEADTQYF. The CDR3 DNA is TGCAGCGTTCCAGGGGAAGCGGATACGCAGTATTTT.